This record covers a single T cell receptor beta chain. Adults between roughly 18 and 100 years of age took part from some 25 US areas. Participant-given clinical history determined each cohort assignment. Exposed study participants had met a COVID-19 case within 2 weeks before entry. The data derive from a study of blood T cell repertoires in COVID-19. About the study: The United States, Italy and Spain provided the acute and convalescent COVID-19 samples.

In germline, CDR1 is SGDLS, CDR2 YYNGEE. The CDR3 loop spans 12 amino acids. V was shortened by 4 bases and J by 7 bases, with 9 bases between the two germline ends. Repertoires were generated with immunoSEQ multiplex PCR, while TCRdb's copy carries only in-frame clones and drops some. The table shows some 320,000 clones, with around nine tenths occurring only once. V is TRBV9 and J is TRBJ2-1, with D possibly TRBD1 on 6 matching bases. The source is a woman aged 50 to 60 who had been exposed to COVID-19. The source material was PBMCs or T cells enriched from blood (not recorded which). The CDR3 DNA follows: TGTGCCAGCAGCAGTGGACAGAATGAGCAGTTCTTC. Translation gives CASSSGQNEQFF.